The T cell receptor (beta chain) under discussion was sequenced for a study of early stage breast cancer tumors. Each sample had two DNA replicates, roughly 0.5 ug blood or roughly 1.4 ug tissue. Data came from immunoSEQ multiplex PCR; TCRdb stores just in-frame clones and leaves some out. The sample records 7,000 to 9,500 clones, 70% to 85% being singletons. Overall study results and limits: Commonly generated sequences made up most enriched TCRB sequences shared between patients.

This clone turned up a few times. Its specificity is not known. The CDR3 sequence is 13 residues long. Looked up from germline, CDR1 is SEHNR and CDR2 is FQNEAQ (reference sequence). Trimming took 5 bases from V and 3 from J; bases not matched to a gene: 4. The receptor's source is a person between 60 and 69 years old with breast cancer. The sequencing input was normal breast tissue next to the tumor. The chain is built from TRBV7-9 and TRBJ2-7, with 7 bases identical to TRBD1. CDR3 region: CASSGRTGYEQYF. The CDR3 DNA is TGTGCCAGCAGCGGCCGGACAGGCTACGAGCAGTACTTC.